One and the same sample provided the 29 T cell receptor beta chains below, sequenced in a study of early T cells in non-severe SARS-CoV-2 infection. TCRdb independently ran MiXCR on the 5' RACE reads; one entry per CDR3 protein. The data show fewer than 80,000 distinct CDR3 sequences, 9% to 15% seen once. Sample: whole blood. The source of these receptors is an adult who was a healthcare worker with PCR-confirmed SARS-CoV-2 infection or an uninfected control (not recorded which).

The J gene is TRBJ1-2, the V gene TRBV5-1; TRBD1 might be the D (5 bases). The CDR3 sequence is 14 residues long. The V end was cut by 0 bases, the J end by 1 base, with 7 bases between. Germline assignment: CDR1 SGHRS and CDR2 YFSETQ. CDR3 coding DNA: TGCGCCAGCAGCTTGGAGACAGTTAACTATGGCTACACCTTC. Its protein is CASSLETVNYGYTF.

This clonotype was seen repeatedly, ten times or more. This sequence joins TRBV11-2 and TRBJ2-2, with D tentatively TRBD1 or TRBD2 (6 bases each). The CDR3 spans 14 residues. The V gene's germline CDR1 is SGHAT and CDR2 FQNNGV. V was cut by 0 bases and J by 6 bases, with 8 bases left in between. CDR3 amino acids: CASSLERGAGELFF. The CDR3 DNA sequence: TGTGCCAGCAGCTTAGAGAGGGGGGCCGGGGAGCTGTTTTTT.

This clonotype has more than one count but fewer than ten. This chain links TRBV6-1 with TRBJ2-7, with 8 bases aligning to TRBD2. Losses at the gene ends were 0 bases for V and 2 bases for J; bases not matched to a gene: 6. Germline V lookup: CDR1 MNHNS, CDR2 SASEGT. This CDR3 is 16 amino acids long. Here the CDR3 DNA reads TGTGCCAGCAGTGAAGCGGGTAATAGCGGGGCCTACGAGCAGTACTTC. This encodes CASSEAGNSGAYEQYF.

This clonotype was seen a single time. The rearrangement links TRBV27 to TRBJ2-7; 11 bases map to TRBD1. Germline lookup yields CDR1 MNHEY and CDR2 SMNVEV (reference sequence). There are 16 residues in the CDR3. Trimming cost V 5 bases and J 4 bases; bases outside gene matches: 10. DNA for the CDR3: TGTGCCAGCAGTCCTCGGGGACAGGGGGGGGTATACGAGCAGTACTTC. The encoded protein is CASSPRGQGGVYEQYF.

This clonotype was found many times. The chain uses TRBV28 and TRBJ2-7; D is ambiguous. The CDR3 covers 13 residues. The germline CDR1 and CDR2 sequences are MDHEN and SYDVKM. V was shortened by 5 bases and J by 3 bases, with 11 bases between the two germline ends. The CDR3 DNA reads TGTGCCAGCAGTCTTACTACCAACTACGAGCAGTACTTC. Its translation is CASSLTTNYEQYF.

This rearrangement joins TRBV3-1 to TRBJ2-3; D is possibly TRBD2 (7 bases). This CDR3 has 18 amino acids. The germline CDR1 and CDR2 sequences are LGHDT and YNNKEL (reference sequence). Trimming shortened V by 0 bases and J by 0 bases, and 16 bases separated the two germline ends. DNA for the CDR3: TGTGCCAGCAGCCAAGATCGGGCGGGGGCCCCTAGCACAGATACGCAGTATTTT. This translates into CASSQDRAGAPSTDTQYF.

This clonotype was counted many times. Here the CDR3 reads CASSRTSGSTDTQYF. The CDR3 coding sequence is TGTGCCAGCAGCAGGACTAGCGGAAGCACAGATACGCAGTATTTT. The chain is built from TRBV7-9 and TRBJ2-3, with 10 bases identical to TRBD2. From germline, CDR1 is SEHNR and CDR2 FQNEAQ (reference sequence). This CDR3 is 15 amino acids long. The J segment lost 0 bases and the V segment lost 5 bases, leaving 2 bases of the junction unmatched.

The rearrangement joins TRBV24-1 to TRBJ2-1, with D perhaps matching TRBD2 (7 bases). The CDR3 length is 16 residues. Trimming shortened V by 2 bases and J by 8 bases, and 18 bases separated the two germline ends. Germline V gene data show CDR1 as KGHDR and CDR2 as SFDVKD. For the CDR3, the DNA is TGTGCCACCAGTGATTGGGGGGGGGCTCCCCGGGATGAGCAGTTCTTC. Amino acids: CATSDWGGAPRDEQFF.

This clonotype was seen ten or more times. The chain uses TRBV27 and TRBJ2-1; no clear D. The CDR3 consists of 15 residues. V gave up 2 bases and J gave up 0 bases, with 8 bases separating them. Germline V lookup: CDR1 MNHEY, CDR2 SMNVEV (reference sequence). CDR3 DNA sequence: TGTGCCAGCAGTTTAAGCCATGACTCCTACAATGAGCAGTTCTTC. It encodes CASSLSHDSYNEQFF.

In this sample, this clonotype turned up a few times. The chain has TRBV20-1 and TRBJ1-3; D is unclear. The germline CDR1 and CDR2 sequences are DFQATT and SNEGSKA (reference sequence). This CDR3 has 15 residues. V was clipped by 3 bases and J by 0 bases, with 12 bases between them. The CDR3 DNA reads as TGCAGTGCTAGGAGACACGACCTCTCTGGAAACACCATATATTTT. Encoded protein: CSARRHDLSGNTIYF.

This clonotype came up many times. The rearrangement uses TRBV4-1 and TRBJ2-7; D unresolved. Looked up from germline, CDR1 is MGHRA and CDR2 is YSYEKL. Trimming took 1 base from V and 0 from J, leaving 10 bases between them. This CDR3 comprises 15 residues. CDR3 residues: CASSQVQQSSYEQYF. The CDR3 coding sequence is TGCGCCAGCAGCCAAGTACAACAGAGCTCCTACGAGCAGTACTTC.

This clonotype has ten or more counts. The CDR3 DNA reads TGTGCCAGCAGTTTATTCACTAGCGGGAACAATGAGCAGTTCTTC. This codes for CASSLFTSGNNEQFF. V and J are TRBV28 and TRBJ2-1; 10 nucleotides agree with TRBD2. The V gene end was trimmed by 1 base and the J gene end by 5 bases; junction bases not matched to a gene: 2. This CDR3 is built from 15 residues. Germline V CDR1 and CDR2: MDHEN, SYDVKM.

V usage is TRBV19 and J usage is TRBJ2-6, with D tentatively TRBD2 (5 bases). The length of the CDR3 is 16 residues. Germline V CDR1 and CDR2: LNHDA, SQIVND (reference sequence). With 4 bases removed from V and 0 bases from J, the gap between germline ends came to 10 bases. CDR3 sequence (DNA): TGTGCCAGTAGTAAGGCGGGCAGCTCTGGGGCCAACGTCCTGACTTTC. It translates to CASSKAGSSGANVLTF.

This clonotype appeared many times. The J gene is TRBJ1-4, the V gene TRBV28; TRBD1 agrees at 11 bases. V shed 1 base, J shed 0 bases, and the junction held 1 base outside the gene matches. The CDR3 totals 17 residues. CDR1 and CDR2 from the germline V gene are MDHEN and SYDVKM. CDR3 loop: CASSLLGQGATNEKLFF. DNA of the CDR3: TGTGCCAGCAGTTTATTGGGACAGGGGGCAACTAATGAAAAACTGTTTTTT.

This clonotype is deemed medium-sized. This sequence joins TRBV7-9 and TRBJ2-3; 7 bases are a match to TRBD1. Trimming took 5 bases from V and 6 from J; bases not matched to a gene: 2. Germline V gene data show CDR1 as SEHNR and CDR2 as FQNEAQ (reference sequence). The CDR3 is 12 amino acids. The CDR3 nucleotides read TGTGCCAGCAGCCAGACAGGGGATACGCAGTATTTT. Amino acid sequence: CASSQTGDTQYF.

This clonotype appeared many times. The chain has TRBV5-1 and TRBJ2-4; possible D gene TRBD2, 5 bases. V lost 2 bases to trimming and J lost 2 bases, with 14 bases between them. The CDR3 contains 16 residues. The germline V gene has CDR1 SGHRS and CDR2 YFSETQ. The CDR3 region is CASSFEGFGSKNIQYF. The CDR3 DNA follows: TGCGCCAGCAGCTTCGAGGGCTTTGGGTCCAAAAACATTCAGTACTTC.

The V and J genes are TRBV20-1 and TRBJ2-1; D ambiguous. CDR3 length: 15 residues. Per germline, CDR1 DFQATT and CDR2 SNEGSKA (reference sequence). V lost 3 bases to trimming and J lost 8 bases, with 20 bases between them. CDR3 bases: TGCAGTGCTAGGTCCGGAAGCGCTCCTGGGGATGAGCAGTTCTTC. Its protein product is CSARSGSAPGDEQFF.

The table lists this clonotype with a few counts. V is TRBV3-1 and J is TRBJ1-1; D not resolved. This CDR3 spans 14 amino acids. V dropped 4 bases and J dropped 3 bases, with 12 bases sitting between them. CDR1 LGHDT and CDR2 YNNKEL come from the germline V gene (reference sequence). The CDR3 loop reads CASSLFHDDTEAFF. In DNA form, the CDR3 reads TGTGCCAGCAGCCTATTCCATGACGACACTGAAGCTTTCTTT.

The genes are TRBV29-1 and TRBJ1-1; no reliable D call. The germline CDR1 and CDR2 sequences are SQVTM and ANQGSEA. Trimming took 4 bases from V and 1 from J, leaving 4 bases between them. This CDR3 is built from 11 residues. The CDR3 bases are TGCAGCGTTGGCCAGAACACTGAAGCTTTCTTT. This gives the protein CSVGQNTEAFF.

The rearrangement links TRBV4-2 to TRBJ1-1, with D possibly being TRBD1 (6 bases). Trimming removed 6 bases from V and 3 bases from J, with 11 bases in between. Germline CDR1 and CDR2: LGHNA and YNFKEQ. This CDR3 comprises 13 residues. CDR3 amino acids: CASRAGVDTEAFF. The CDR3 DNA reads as TGTGCCAGCAGAGCAGGGGTTGACACTGAAGCTTTCTTT.

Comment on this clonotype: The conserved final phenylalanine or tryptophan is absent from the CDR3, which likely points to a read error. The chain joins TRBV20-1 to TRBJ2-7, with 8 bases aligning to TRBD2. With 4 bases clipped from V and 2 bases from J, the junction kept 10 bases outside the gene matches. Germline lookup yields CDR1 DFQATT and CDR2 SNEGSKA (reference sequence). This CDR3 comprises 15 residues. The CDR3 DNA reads TGCAGTGCTACGAGGATCGGCGGGAGGCCCTACGAGCAGTACCTC. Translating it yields CSATRIGGRPYEQYL.

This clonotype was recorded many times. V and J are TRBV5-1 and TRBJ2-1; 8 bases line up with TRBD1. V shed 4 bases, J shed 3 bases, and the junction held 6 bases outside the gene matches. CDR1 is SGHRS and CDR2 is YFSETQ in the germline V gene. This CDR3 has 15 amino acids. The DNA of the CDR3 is TGCGCCAGCAGCCCTGGACAGGGAAACTACAATGAGCAGTTCTTC. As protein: CASSPGQGNYNEQFF. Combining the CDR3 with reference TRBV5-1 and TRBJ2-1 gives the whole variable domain KAGVTQTPRYLIKTRGQQVTLSCSPISGHRSVSWYQQTPGQGLQFLFEYFSETQRNKGNFPGRFSGRQFSNSRSEMNVSTLELGDSALYLCASSPGQGNYNEQFFGPGTRLTVL.

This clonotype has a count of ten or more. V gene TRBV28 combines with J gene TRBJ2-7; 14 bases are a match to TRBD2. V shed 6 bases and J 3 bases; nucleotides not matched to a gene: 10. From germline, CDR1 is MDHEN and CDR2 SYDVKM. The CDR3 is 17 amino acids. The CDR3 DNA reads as TGTGCCAGCAGACCTGCCGGGACTAGCGGGGGCTACTACGAGCAGTACTTC. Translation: CASRPAGTSGGYYEQYF.

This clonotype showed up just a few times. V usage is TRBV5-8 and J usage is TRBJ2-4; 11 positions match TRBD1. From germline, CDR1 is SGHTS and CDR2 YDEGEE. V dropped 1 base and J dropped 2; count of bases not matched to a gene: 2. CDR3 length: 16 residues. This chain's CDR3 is CASSLRTGGTKNIQYF. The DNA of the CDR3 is TGTGCCAGCAGCTTGAGGACAGGGGGCACCAAAAACATTCAGTACTTC.

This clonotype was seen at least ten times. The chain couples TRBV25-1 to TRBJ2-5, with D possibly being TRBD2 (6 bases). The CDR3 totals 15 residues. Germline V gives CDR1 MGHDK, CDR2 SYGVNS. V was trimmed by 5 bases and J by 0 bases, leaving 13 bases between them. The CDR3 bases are TGTGCCAGCAGTACCACCCGGGAGTACCAAGAGACCCAGTACTTC. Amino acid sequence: CASSTTREYQETQYF.

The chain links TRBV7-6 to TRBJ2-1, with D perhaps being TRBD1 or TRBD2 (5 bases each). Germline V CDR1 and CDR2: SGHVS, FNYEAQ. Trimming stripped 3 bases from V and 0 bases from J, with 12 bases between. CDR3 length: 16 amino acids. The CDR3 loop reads CASSLYGGISYNEQFF. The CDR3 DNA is TGTGCCAGCAGCTTGTATGGGGGAATCTCCTACAATGAGCAGTTCTTC.

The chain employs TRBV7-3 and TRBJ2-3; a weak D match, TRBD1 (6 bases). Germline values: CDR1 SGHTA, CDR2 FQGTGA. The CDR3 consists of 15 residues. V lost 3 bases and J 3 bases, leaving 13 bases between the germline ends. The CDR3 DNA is TGTGCCAGCAGCTTCCATTGGGGGCCTACAGATACGCAGTATTTT. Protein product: CASSFHWGPTDTQYF.

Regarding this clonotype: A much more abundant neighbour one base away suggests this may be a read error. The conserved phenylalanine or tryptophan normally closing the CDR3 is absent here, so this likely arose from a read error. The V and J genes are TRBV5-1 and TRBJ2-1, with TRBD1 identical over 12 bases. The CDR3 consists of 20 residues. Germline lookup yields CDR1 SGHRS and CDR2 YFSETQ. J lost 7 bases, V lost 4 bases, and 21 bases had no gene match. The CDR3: CASSLHRDRGLRREGNEQFL. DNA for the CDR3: TGCGCCAGCAGCCTCCACCGGGACAGGGGGCTCAGGCGGGAGGGAAATGAGCAGTTCTTG.

The CDR3 is CAWREGADTQYF. CDR3 bases: TGTGCCTGGCGCGAGGGGGCGGATACGCAGTATTTT. The chain uses TRBV30 and TRBJ2-3; 7 bases align to TRBD1. Germline trimming cut 5 bases from V and 6 bases from J; bases unmatched to any gene: 5. The CDR3 is 12 amino acids. Per germline, CDR1 GTSNPN and CDR2 SVGIG (reference sequence).